The entry below gives a single TCR beta chain sequence along with its context. These data belong to a study of blood T cell repertoires in COVID-19. Study in general: The analysed material was cDNA or gDNA that came from T cells, B-cell-depleted T cells, or PBMCs.

Study processing details: Amplification of reference gene primers provided the estimated nucleated cell counts. Produced via immunoSEQ multiplex PCR; TCRdb's table is partial and in-frame only. V and J calls and clone size are those listed in that table; D and trimming were worked out from the DNA. Among tens of thousands of clones listed, more than 85% were seen once. The germline V gene has CDR1 LNHDA and CDR2 SQIVND (reference sequence). V dropped 5 bases and J dropped 2; count of bases not matched to a gene: 11. CDR3 size: 16 residues. The TCR sequence derives from a human donor with active COVID-19. The donor label of this sample is uncertain. The sequencing sample was made of peripheral blood. The V and J genes are TRBV19 and TRBJ1-2; 7 positions match TRBD1. The CDR3 nucleotides are TGTGCCAGTAGTCCCCAACCCCTGACAGGGAACTATGGCTACACCTTC. Its translation: CASSPQPLTGNYGYTF. Supplemented by reference TRBV19 and TRBJ1-2, the full variable domain reads DGGITQSPKYLFRKEGQNVTLSCEQNLNHDAMYWYRQDPGQGLRLIYYSQIVNDFQKGDIAEGYSVSREKKESFPLTVTSAQKNPTAFYLCASSPQPLTGNYGYTFGSGTRLTVV.